These T cell receptor beta chains were read from a single sample in a study of shared clonotypes between healthy human individuals. TCRdb's copy holds only in-frame clones and misses some; the assay was immunoSEQ multiplex PCR. The sample has over 2 million clones, about nine tenths seen once; the top ten hold around 0.35%. The material sequenced was naive CD4+ T cells from PBMCs. The receptor set was obtained from a man younger than 30 in good health. Some clones in this sample may be carry-over from other donors' samples. Each CDR3 is given with its conserved first and last residue.

TRBJ1-1 | TRBV18 | CASSADREAFF
TRBJ1-2 | TRBV5-1 | CASSPDIFSYGYTF
TRBJ2-7 | TRBV7-2 | CASSASRGSLSEQYF
TRBJ1-5 | TRBV19 | CASSSGRDRASHF
TRBJ2-3 | TRBV30 | CAWEISGGDTQYF
TRBJ1-1 | TRBV7-2 | CASSQTGVMNTEAFF
TRBJ1-5 | TRBV19 | CAISTGGVYQPQHF
TRBJ1-1 | TRBV5-1 | CASSLETANTEAFF
TRBJ2-2 | TRBV18 | CASSPQGQGNTGELFF
TRBJ2-5 | TRBV28 | CASRPGGQETQYF
TRBJ2-3 | TRBV5-6 | CASSRRPGGTDTQYF
TRBJ2-4 | TRBV19 | CASSSGTGGNIQYF
TRBJ2-5 | TRBV15 | CATSRDLGLAGQQETQYF
TRBJ2-1 | TRBV19 | CASSIGLAGPRDLNNEQFF
TRBJ2-5 | TRBV2 | CASSEFLATQETQYF
TRBJ1-1 | TRBV28 | CASSYSGSWGTEAFF
TRBJ2-7 | TRBV6-5 | CASSYGVGNPYEQYF
TRBJ1-1 | TRBV28 | CASSPTTGYTEAFF
TRBJ2-3 | TRBV5-1 | CASSLKLAPDTQYF
TRBJ1-5 | TRBV2 | CASSDGSRYQPQHF
TRBJ1-2 | TRBV19 | CASSQPQGARSYGYTF
TRBJ1-1 | TRBV5-1 | CASSQQGRTEAFF
TRBJ1-1 | TRBV10-1 | CASSRSMNTEAFF
TRBJ2-3 | TRBV5-1 | CASSTDRVTDTQYF
TRBJ2-1 | TRBV7-3 | CASSLSGTRDFREQFF
TRBJ1-3 | TRBV30 | CAWSVRGRESGNTIYF
TRBJ1-1 | TRBV28 | CASSFRSFGAFF
TRBJ2-5 | TRBV6-4 | CASSVPKKQGPPVSQETQYF
TRBJ2-7 | TRBV7-2 | CASSNSGAYEQYF
TRBJ2-5 | TRBV11-2 | CASSLHGRKVIGETQYF
TRBJ2-2 | TRBV27 | CASTLLGANTGELFF
TRBJ2-2 | TRBV2 | CASSEGLAGHTGELFF
TRBJ2-5 | TRBV28 | CASSLPGPQETQYF
TRBJ2-5 | TRBV5-6 | CASSIRQGGETQYF
TRBJ1-1 | TRBV7-2 | CASSLVLQGPGTEAFF
TRBJ2-7 | TRBV6-5 | CASNPGGSRYEQYF
TRBJ2-3 | TRBV11-1 | CASSRGSTDTQYF
TRBJ2-7 | TRBV7-9 | CASSFPSARGLPYEQYF
TRBJ1-1 | TRBV7-9 | CASSQKGAMNTEAFF
TRBJ2-6 | TRBV5-4 | CASSLVLNGANVLTF
TRBJ1-5 | TRBV7-2 | CASSLAGGSNQPQHF
TRBJ1-4 | TRBV19 | CASSTWTGSGAEKLFF
TRBJ2-3 | TRBV19 | CASSSSVRSTDTQYF
TRBJ2-5 | TRBV5-4 | CASSLGGGALETQYF
TRBJ1-1 | TRBV9 | CASSVVQGGNTEAFF
. | TRBV28 | CASSVTSGRIGEQYF
TRBJ1-2 | TRBV28 | CASAGGPRGYTF
TRBJ2-7 | TRBV11-1 | CASSLKGTGLVAEQYF
TRBJ2-3 | TRBV10-3 | CAISEWGDTDTQYF
TRBJ2-3 | TRBV7-9 | CASSSGQGLTDTQYF
TRBJ2-1 | TRBV7-9 | CASSLYSGTRYNEQFF
TRBJ1-5 | TRBV27 | CASSSSRNQPQHF
TRBJ2-2 | TRBV7-2 | CASSLVAGNANTGELFF
TRBJ1-3 | TRBV6-1 | CAWGGGLAGNTIYF
TRBJ1-1 | TRBV27 | CASSLNMGRAEAFF
TRBJ2-6 | TRBV4-2 | CASSHVSSGANVLTF
TRBJ2-2 | TRBV5-1 | CASSTTGEFGELFF
TRBJ1-4 | TRBV29-1 | CSAATSTGDEKLFF
TRBJ1-2 | TRBV21-1 | CASSPPGARNYGYTF